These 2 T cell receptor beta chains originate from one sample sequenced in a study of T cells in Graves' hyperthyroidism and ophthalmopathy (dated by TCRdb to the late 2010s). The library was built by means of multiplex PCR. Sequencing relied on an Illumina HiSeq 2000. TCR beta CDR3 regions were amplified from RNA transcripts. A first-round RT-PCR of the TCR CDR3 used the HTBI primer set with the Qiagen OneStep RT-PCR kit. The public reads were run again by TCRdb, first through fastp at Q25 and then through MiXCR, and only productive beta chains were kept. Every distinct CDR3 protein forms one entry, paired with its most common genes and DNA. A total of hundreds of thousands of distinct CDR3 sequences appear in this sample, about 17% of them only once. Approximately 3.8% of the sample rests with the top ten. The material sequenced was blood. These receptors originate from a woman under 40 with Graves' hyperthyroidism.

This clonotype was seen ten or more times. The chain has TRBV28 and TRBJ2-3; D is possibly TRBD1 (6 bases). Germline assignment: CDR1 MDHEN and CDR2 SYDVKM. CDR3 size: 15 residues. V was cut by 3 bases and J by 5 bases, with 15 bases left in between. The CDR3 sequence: CASSFPPQGIDTQYF. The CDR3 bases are TGTGCCAGCAGTTTCCCCCCACAGGGAATAGATACGCAGTATTTT.

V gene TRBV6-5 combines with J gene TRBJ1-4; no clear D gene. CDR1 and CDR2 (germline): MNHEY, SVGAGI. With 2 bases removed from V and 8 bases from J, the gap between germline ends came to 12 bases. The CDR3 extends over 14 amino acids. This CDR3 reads CASSYGGIEEKLFF. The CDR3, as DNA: TGTGCCAGCAGTTACGGAGGTATCGAGGAAAAACTGTTTTTT.